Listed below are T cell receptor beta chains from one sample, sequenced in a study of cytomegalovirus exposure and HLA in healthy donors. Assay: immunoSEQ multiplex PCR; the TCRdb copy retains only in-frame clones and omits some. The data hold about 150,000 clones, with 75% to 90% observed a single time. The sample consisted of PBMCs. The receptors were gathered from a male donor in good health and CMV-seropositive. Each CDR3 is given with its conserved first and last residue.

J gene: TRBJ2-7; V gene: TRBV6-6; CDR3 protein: CAPDSSQSYEQYF
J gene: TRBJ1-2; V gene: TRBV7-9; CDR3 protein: CSSSLTGNGYTF
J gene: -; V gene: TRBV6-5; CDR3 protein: CASSHSGSHEQYF
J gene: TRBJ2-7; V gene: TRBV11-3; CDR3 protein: CASSTTSGDYEQYF
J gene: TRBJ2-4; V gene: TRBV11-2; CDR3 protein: CASSLDHFRDRPRPKNIQYF
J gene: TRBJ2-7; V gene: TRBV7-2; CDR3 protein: CASSAYRSYEQYF
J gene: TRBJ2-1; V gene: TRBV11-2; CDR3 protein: CASSLSGATSSYNEQFF
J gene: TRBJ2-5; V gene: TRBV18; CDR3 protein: CASSPPRQPQETQYF
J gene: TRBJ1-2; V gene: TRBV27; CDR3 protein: CASSSPGQGTKGYGYTF
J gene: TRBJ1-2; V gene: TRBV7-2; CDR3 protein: CASSATFRGLNYGYTF
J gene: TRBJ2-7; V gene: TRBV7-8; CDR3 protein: CAVQLTAEIFREQYF
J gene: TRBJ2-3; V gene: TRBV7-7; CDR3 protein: CASSLGAGGADTQYF
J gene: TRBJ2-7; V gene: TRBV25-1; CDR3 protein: CASSARSPPVVEYF
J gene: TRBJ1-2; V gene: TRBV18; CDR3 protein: CASSPGRVSGYTF
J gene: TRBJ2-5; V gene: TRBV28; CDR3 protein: CASSLRRGQETQYF
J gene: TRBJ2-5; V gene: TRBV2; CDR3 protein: CASSEARGQETQYF
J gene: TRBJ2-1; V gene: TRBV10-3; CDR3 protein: CAILPGGLADNEQFF
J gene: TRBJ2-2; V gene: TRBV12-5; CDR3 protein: CASGFHYTGELFF
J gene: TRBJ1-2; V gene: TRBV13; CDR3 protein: CASSRRTGGNPGYTF
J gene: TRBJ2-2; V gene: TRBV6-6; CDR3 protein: CASSGTSTGELFF
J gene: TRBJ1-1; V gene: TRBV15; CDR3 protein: CATSDRLQGLNTEAFF
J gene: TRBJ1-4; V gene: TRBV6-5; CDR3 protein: CASSSGGEKLFF
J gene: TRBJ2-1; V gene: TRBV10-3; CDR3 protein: CAITSSGTGMIHEQFF
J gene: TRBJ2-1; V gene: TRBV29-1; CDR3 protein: CSVARTGNHNEQFF
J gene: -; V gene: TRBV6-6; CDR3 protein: CASTQGGQAYEQYF
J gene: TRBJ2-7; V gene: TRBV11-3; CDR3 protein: CASSPQPLAVTYEQYF
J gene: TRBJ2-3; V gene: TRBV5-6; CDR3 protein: CASSLTGQSTDTQYF
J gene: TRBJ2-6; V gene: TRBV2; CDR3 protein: CASLPGQGAGGANVLTF
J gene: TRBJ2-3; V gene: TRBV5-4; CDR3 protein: CASSPNRGSDTQYF
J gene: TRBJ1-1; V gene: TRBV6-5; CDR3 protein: CASSYLTGSTEAFF
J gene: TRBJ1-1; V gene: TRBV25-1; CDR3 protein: CASRITGAITEAFF
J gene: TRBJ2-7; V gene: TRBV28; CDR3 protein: CASSFRGQNYEQYF
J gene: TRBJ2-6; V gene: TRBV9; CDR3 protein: CASRGTQRSGANVLTF
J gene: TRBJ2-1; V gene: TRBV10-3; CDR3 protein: CAITASGRDEQFF
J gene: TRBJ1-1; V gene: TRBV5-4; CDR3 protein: CASQDRVGTTEAFF
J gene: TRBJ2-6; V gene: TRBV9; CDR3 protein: CASSPRGISSSGANVLTF
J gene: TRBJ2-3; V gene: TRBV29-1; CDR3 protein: CSVAAGGPTDTQYF
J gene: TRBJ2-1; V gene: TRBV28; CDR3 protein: CASSLPLNRGEHNEQFF
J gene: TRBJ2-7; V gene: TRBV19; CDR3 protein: CASSSAHFYEQYF
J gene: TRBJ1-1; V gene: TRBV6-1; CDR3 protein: CASRVTGALNTEAFF
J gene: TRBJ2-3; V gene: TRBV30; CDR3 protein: CAWSSGTVSDTQYF
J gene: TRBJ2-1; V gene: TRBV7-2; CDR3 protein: CASSLGGTGGYNEQFF
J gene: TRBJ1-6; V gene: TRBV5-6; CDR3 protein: CASSLGQGAPGTPLHF
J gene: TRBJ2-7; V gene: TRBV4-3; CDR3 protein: CASSQDWTGADEQYF
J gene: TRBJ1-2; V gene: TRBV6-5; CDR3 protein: CASSPRDRGYGYTF
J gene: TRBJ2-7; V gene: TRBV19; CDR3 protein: CASSETSVNPYEQYF
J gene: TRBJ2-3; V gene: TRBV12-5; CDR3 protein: CASGPGLAGADTQYF
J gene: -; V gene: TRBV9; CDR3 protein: CASSVAGGPSGEQYF
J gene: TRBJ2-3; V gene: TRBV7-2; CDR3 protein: CASSFSGDPSTDTQYF
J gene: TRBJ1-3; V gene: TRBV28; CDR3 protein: CASSLTGQASGNTIYF
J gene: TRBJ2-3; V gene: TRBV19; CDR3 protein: CASRGQGTGTDTQYF
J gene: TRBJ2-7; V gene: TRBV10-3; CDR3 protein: CAISEASGTEQYF
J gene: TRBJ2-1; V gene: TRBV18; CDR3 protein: CASSPRVGDNEQFF
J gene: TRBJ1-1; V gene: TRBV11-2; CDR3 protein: CASSFLDTEAFF
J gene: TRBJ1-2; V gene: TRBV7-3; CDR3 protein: CASSSSDRVGGYTF